This T cell receptor (beta chain) is from a study of preoperative IRX-2 immunotherapy in early breast cancer. Profiling relied on immunoSEQ multiplex PCR, and the TCRdb table lists in-frame clones only, not all of them. The data contain fewer than 40,000 clones, 90% to 95% of them seen just once; the ten biggest clones take up roughly 6.7%. The treatment: preoperative locoregional IRX-2 cytokine immunotherapy. Preoperative locoregional IRX-2 cytokine immunotherapy was tested in the phase Ib source study. Trimming took off 4 bases at V and 2 bases at J, with 12 bases between the two ends. The CDR3 length is 13 residues. The germline gives CDR1 SQVTM, CDR2 ANQGSEA.

This sequence was found in a human donor with breast cancer. Collection took place from a patient treated with IRX-2 immunotherapy. The chain has TRBV29-1 and TRBJ2-7; D is uncertain. CDR3 nucleotides: TGCAGCGTTGGGAACTACGATCCCTACGAGCAGTACTTC. Its translation is CSVGNYDPYEQYF.